Detailed here is one TCR beta chain. Between the trimmed V and J ends, which lost 0 bases and 6 bases, there was a span of 18 bases. The CDR3 covers 16 residues. In germline, CDR1 is SGHRS, CDR2 YFSETQ. These data belong to a study of blood T cell repertoires in COVID-19. Study at large: Sources were T cells, B-cell-depleted T cells, or PBMCs; the material itself was cDNA or gDNA.

Libraries were prepared by immunoSEQ multiplex PCR; TCRdb keeps only in-frame clonotypes and omits some of them. This table has 250,000 to 300,000 clones, 70% to 90% appearing once. This clonotype originated in a man aged 18-30 years with active or convalescent COVID-19. The chain carries TRBV5-1 and TRBJ1-2, with D possibly TRBD1 on 5 matching bases. What was sequenced was peripheral blood. The DNA for the CDR3 is TGCGCCAGCAGCTTGGCCGGCCGAGGCAGGGAAGATGGCTACACCTTC. This encodes CASSLAGRGREDGYTF.